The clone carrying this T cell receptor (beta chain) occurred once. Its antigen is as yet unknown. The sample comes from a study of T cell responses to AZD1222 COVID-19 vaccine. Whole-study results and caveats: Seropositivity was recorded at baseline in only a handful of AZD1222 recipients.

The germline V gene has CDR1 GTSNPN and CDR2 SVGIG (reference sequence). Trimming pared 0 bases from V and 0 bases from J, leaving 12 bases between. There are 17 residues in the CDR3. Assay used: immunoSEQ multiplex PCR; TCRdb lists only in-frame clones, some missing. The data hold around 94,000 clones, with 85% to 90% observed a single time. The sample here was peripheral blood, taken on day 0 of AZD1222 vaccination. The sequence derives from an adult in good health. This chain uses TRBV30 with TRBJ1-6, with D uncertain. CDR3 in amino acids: CAWSVPSASSYNSPLHF. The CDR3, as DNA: TGTGCCTGGAGTGTACCCTCAGCCAGCTCCTATAATTCACCCCTCCACTTT.